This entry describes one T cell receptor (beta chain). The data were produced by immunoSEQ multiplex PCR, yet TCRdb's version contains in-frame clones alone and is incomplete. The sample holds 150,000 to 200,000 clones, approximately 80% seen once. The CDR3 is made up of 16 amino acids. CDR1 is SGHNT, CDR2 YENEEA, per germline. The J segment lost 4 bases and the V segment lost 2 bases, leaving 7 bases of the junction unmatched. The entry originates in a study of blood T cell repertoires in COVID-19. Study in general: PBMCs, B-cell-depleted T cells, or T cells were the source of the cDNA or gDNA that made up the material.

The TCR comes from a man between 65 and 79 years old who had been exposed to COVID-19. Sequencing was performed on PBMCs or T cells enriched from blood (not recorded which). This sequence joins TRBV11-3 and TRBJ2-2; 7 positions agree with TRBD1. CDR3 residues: CASSLRGPASTGELFF. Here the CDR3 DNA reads TGTGCCAGCAGCTTAAGGGGGCCTGCGAGCACCGGGGAGCTGTTTTTT.